Listed here are 14 T cell receptor beta chains from one sample, sequenced in a study of PD-1 blockade in classical Hodgkin lymphoma. Sequenced by immunoSEQ multiplex PCR; TCRdb stores in-frame clones only, minus some. The table shows about 30,000 clones, with around 71% occurring only once. Each patient relapsed following autologous stem cell transplantation, and prior brentuximab vedotin exposure differed. The input for sequencing was peripheral blood mononuclear cells (PBMCs), taken before the second cycle of nivolumab. Every receptor here comes from a human donor with classical Hodgkin lymphoma.

The chain uses TRBV5-1 and TRBJ1-1, with unresolved D. Germline V gene sequence: CDR1 SGHRS, CDR2 YFSETQ. V was shortened by 0 bases and J by 3 bases, with 9 bases between the two germline ends. This CDR3 region has 14 residues. CDR3 coding DNA: TGCGCCAGCAGCTTGGGAGGTTGGGACACTGAAGCTTTCTTT. Protein: CASSLGGWDTEAFF.

This clone was seen a handful of times. The V and J genes are TRBV7-9 and TRBJ2-1; D remains ambiguous. The germline V gene encodes CDR1 SEHNR and CDR2 FQNEAQ (reference sequence). The CDR3 covers 12 residues. V was pared by 4 bases and J by 6 bases, with 7 bases between. The CDR3 loop is CASSSLGNEQFF. The CDR3 DNA sequence: TGTGCCAGCAGCTCCCTAGGCAATGAGCAGTTCTTC.

The V and J genes are TRBV9 and TRBJ2-2; D possibly uses TRBD1 or TRBD2 (5 bases each). Germline V gene data show CDR1 as SGDLS and CDR2 as YYNGEE. V was trimmed by 3 bases and J by 6 bases, leaving 15 bases between them. The CDR3 is 15 residues long. In DNA, the CDR3 is TGTGCCAGCAGCGCCCCCCGGGACGTGGCCGGGGAGCTGTTTTTT. Translation: CASSAPRDVAGELFF.

This chain uses TRBV6-5 with TRBJ1-2; a possible D gene is TRBD1 (5 bases). CDR1 is MNHEY, CDR2 SVGAGI, per germline. The V gene lost 2 bases and the J gene lost 4 bases, with 8 bases spanning the gap. CDR3 length: 13 residues. The CDR3 nucleotides read TGTGCCAGCAGTTACGACAGAAGCTATGGCTACACCTTC. It yields the protein CASSYDRSYGYTF.

CDR3 protein: CASSLAGQGHSPLHF. As DNA, the CDR3 is TGTGCCAGCAGCTTGGCGGGACAAGGGCATTCACCCCTCCACTTT. V and J are TRBV5-6 and TRBJ1-6; D might be TRBD1 (6 bases). There are 15 residues in the CDR3. The germline V and J ends were trimmed by 0 bases and 8 bases, with 12 bases remaining between them. Germline loops: CDR1 SGHDT, CDR2 YYEEEE.

This clone is classed as medium-sized (0.01 to 0.1%). The rearrangement joins TRBV4-1 to TRBJ2-1; D is uncertain. Germline CDR1 is MGHRA and CDR2 is YSYEKL. V lost 0 bases and J 9 bases, leaving 6 bases between the germline ends. There are 12 residues in the CDR3. The DNA for the CDR3 is TGCGCCAGCAGCCAAGATCTTAGTGAGCAGTTCTTC. It yields the protein CASSQDLSEQFF.

The rearrangement joins TRBV11-2 to TRBJ2-7, with 7 bases that match TRBD1. The CDR3 is made up of 13 amino acids. The germline gives CDR1 SGHAT, CDR2 FQNNGV. The junction had 1 base not matched to a gene; V was cut back by 4 bases and J by 1 base. CDR3: CASSSGQSYEQYF. The CDR3 coding sequence is TGTGCCAGCAGCTCGGGACAGTCCTACGAGCAGTACTTC.

This clone has a handful of counts. V usage is TRBV2 and J usage is TRBJ1-6, with D maybe TRBD1 (6 bases). CDR1 SNHLY and CDR2 FYNNEI come from the germline V gene. This CDR3 has 12 amino acids. The V and J ends lost 9 bases and 8 bases respectively, with 11 bases between them. The CDR3 nucleotides are TGTGCCAGTGGTAAGGGGGATTCACCCCTCCACTTT. It encodes CASGKGDSPLHF.

CDR3 DNA: TGTGCCAGCAGTTACAGGGACAGGCGCATATCGGGGCAGTATTTT. Translation gives CASSYRDRRISGQYF. The chain couples TRBV6-6 to TRBJ2-3, with TRBD1 identical over 8 bases. Germline loops: CDR1 MNHNY, CDR2 SVGAGI (reference sequence). V dropped 2 bases and J dropped 11; count of bases not matched to a gene: 12. The CDR3 is made up of 15 amino acids.

The V gene is TRBV7-9, the J gene TRBJ2-2; D is ambiguous. The CDR3 runs to 16 residues. Germline-derived CDR1 and CDR2 are SEHNR and FQNEAQ (reference sequence). The V and J ends lost 2 bases and 2 bases respectively, with 12 bases between them. The CDR3, as DNA: TGTGCCAGCAGCTTATTTTTGGGCGGAAACACCGGGGAGCTGTTTTTT. Translation gives CASSLFLGGNTGELFF. The full variable domain, in which reference TRBV7-9 and TRBJ2-2 provide the parts outside the CDR3, is DTGVSQNPRHKITKRGQNVTFRCDPISEHNRLYWYRQTLGQGPEFLTYFQNEAQLEKSRLLSDRFSAERPKGSFSTLEIQRTEQGDSAMYLCASSLFLGGNTGELFFGEGSRLTVL.

V gene TRBV6-5 combines with J gene TRBJ2-2; D could derive from TRBD1 or TRBD2 (5 bases each). V gave up 7 bases and J gave up 6 bases, with 18 bases separating them. The CDR3 runs 15 residues. Looked up from germline, CDR1 is MNHEY and CDR2 is SVGAGI. Here the CDR3 DNA reads TGTGCCAGCACCCCCGGGGTGACCAGGGCCGGGGAGCTGTTTTTT. It is translated as CASTPGVTRAGELFF.

The chain carries TRBV7-9 and TRBJ2-7, with D hard to call. Trimming removed 1 base from V and 1 base from J, with 8 bases in between. This CDR3 spans 14 amino acids. Germline CDR1 and CDR2: SEHNR and FQNEAQ (reference sequence). CDR3 bases: TGTGCCAGCAGCTTAGACACCGCTTCCTACGAGCAGTACTTC. Amino acids: CASSLDTASYEQYF.

The J gene is TRBJ1-3, the V gene TRBV19; 9 bases are a match to TRBD1. The CDR3 consists of 13 residues. V was clipped by 9 bases and J by 3 bases; unmatched bases: 3. Germline V gene data show CDR1 as LNHDA and CDR2 as SQIVND (reference sequence). CDR3 amino acids: CASAGQGGNTIYF. CDR3 bases: TGTGCCAGCGCGGGACAGGGTGGAAACACCATATATTTT.

The chain recombines TRBV2 with TRBJ1-1; unclear D gene. This CDR3 spans 13 amino acids. Germline values: CDR1 SNHLY, CDR2 FYNNEI. V lost 8 bases and J lost 0, with 10 bases in between. The CDR3 region is CASRSLMNTEAFF. The DNA for the CDR3 is TGTGCCAGCCGATCGCTCATGAACACTGAAGCTTTCTTT.